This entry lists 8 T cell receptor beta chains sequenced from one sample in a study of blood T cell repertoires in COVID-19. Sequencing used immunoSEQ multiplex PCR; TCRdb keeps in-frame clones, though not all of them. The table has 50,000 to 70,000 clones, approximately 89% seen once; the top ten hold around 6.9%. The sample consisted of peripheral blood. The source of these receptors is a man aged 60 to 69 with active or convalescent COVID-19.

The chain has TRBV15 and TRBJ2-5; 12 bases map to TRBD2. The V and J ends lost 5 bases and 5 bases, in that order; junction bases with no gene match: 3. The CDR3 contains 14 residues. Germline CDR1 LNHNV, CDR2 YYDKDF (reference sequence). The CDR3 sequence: CATSLTSGSETQYF. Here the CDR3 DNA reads TGTGCCACCAGCCTGACTAGCGGGAGTGAGACCCAGTACTTC.

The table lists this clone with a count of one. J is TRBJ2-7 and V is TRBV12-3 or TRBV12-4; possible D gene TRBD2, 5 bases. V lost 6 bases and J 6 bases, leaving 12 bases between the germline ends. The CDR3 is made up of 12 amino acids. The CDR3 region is CASSKTSFEQYF. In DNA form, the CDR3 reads TGTGCCAGCAGCAAAACTAGTTTCGAGCAGTACTTC.

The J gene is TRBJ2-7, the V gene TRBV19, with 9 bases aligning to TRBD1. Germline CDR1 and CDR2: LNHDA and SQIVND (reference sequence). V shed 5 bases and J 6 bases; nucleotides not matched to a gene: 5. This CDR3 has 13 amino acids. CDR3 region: CASSRDREGEQYF. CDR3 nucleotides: TGTGCCAGTAGTCGGGACAGGGAGGGCGAGCAGTACTTC.

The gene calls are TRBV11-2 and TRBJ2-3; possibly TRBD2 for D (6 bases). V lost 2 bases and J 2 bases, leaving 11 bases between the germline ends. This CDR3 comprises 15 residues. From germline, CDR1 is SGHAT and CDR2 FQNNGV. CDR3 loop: CASSLWRTTTDTQYF. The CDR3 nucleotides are TGTGCCAGCAGCTTATGGAGGACTACCACAGATACGCAGTATTTT. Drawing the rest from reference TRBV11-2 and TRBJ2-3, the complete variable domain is EAGVAQSPRYKIIEKRQSVAFWCNPISGHATLYWYQQILGQGPKLLIQFQNNGVVDDSQLPKDRFSAERLKGVDSTLKIQPAKLEDSAVYLCASSLWRTTTDTQYFGPGTRLTVL.

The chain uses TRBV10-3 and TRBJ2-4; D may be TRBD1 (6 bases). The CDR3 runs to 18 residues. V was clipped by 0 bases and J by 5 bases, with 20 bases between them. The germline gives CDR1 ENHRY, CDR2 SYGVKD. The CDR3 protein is CAISESKAPGEVENIQYF. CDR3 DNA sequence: TGTGCCATCAGTGAGTCGAAGGCCCCAGGGGAAGTAGAAAACATTCAGTACTTC.

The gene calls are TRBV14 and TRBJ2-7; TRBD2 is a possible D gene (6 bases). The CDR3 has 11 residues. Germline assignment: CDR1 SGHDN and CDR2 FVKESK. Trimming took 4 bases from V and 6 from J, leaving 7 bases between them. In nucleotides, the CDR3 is TGTGCCAGCAGCCTCGGGAGCGAGCAGTACTTC. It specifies CASSLGSEQYF.

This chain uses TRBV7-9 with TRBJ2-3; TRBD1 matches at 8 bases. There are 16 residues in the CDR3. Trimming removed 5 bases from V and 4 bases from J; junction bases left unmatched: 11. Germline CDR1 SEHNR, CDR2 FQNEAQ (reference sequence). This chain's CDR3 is CASSPRGRGRADTQYF. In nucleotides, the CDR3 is TGTGCCAGCAGCCCCAGGGGCAGGGGGCGTGCAGATACGCAGTATTTT.

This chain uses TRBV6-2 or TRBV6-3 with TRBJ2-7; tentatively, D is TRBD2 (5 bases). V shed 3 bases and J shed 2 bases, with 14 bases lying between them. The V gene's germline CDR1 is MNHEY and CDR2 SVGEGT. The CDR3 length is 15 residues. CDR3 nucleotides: TGTGCCAGCAGTTATCCGGGAAAACCTACCTACGAGCAGTACTTC. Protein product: CASSYPGKPTYEQYF.